These T cell receptor beta chains were read from a single sample in a study of T cell changes during pregnancy in multiple sclerosis. TCRdb's copy holds only in-frame clones and misses some; the assay was immunoSEQ multiplex PCR. The sample has 50,000 to 60,000 clones; 89% are singletons. The sample in question was peripheral blood, obtained after pregnancy. The receptor source for this set is a female donor with multiple sclerosis, enrolled in a pregnancy study. The CDR3 runs from the conserved cysteine through the conserved F or W. The D gene is left open where the match is weak. Rows may omit the clone size; those that give it use once, few, many or a size class.

13 TRBJ2-7 . . TRBV28 TGTGCCAGCAGACTCCTAAGCTCCTACGAGCAGTACTTC CASRLLSSYEQYF
15 TRBJ1-2 TRBD1 . TRBV10-3 TGTGCCATCACTCCTGCCGGGACAGGGGGGCATGGCTACACCTTC CAITPAGTGGHGYTF
16 TRBJ2-7 TRBD2 . TRBV7-8 TGTGCCAGCAGCTTTACGCGGGGGGTCGGGTCCTACGAGCAGTACTTC CASSFTRGVGSYEQYF
15 TRBJ2-5 . . TRBV6-5 TGTGCCAGCAGTTACTCGGTTCCGCGCCAAGAGACCCAGTACTTC CASSYSVPRQETQYF
14 TRBJ1-1 . . TRBV12-5 TGTGCTAGTGCCATGGACACCGTGAACACTGAAGCTTTCTTT CASAMDTVNTEAFF
15 TRBJ2-1 . . TRBV7-9 TGTGCCAGCAGCGCCGACAGGAGGTCCTACAATGAGCAGTTCTTC CASSADRRSYNEQFF
15 TRBJ2-2 . few TRBV2 TGTGCCAGCAGTGAAGGGACAGAGGGGGCCGGGGAGCTGTTTTTT CASSEGTEGAGELFF
16 TRBJ1-2 TRBD1 few TRBV30 TGTGCCTGGAGTGTAGTCCCGACAGGGGGTTTGGGTGGCTACACCTTC CAWSVVPTGGLGGYTF
14 TRBJ2-7 TRBD2 . TRBV7-2 TGTACCAGCAGCCGAACACTAGCGGGGGACGAGCAGTACTTC CTSSRTLAGDEQYF
14 TRBJ2-6 . . TRBV5-4 TGTGCCAGCAGTCACACCCAAGGGGCCAACGTCCTGACTTTC CASSHTQGANVLTF
13 TRBJ2-1 . . TRBV6-1 TGTGCCAGCAGTGTAGGGGACTACAATGAGCAGTTCTTC CASSVGDYNEQFF
11 TRBJ2-5 . . TRBV7-9 TGTGCCAGCAGCAATGAGGGGACCCAGTACTTC CASSNEGTQYF
14 TRBJ2-3 . few TRBV6-9 TGTGCCAGCTTCGGACAGCCTTACACAGATACGCAGTATTTT CASFGQPYTDTQYF
14 TRBJ2-1 TRBD2 . TRBV29-1 TGCAGCGTTGCGAGCGGGGATTACTACAATGAGCAGTTCTTC CSVASGDYYNEQFF
15 TRBJ1-1 TRBD1 . TRBV5-1 TGCGCCAGCAGCCCGGGGACAGGTATGAACACTGAAGCTTTCTTT CASSPGTGMNTEAFF
14 TRBJ2-5 TRBD1 . TRBV6-1 TGTGCCAGCAGCGCGGACAGGCTTGTCGAGACCCAGTACTTC CASSADRLVETQYF
14 TRBJ1-1 . once TRBV7-2 TGTGCCAGCAGCTTACAGGGTTCGCACACTGAAGCTTTCTTT CASSLQGSHTEAFF
15 TRBJ1-2 TRBD1 . TRBV2 TGTGCCAGCAGGGCGGACAGGGCGGGGAACTATGGCTACACCTTC CASRADRAGNYGYTF
13 TRBJ2-5 . . TRBV5-1 TGCGCCAGCAGCTTGGGGCAGCAAGAGACCCAGTACTTC CASSLGQQETQYF
16 TRBJ2-2 . . TRBV2 TGTGCCAGCAGTGGTGGGTGGGGGGACAACACCGGGGAGCTGTTTTTT CASSGGWGDNTGELFF
15 TRBJ1-5 . . TRBV27 TGTGCCAGCAGTTTAGAGCCCTTTAGCAATCAGCCCCAGCATTTT CASSLEPFSNQPQHF
15 TRBJ2-3 . . TRBV5-4 TGTGCCAGCAGCTTGGAGTTAACTAGCACAGATACGCAGTATTTT CASSLELTSTDTQYF
16 TRBJ2-5 . . TRBV5-1 TGCGCCAGCACCTTTGCGTTGACAGGTTCTCAAGAGACCCAGTACTTC CASTFALTGSQETQYF
14 TRBJ2-3 . . TRBV9 TGTGCCAGCAGCGCGGGGGGCAGCACAGATACGCAGTATTTT CASSAGGSTDTQYF
13 TRBJ1-2 . . TRBV5-1 TGCGCCAGCAGCTTATCGGACAGCTATGGCTACACCTTC CASSLSDSYGYTF
15 TRBJ2-4 . . TRBV6-1 TGTGCCAGCAGTGAAGAAGGGAGGGGGGCAAACATTCAGTACTTC CASSEEGRGANIQYF
17 TRBJ1-6 . . TRBV12-1 TGTGCCAGCAGCTTACCGGGACATCTCTCCTATAATTCACCCCTCCACTTT CASSLPGHLSYNSPLHF
15 TRBJ2-3 . . TRBV4-3 TGCGCCAGCCGGACGGGCGGGGGCGGCGCAGATACGCAGTATTTT CASRTGGGGADTQYF
15 TRBJ2-7 TRBD1 . TRBV7-6 TGTGCCAGCAGCTTAGCGAGGACAGGGCCCTACGAGCAGTACTTC CASSLARTGPYEQYF
16 TRBJ2-2 TRBD2 . TRBV7-2 TGTGCCAGCAGCTTACGGGGACTAGCAGATGCCGGGGAGCTGTTTTTT CASSLRGLADAGELFF
15 TRBJ2-1 . . TRBV28 TGTGCCAGCGCCTCTAGCGTGAGGTTTCGAAATGAGCAGTTCTTC CASASSVRFRNEQFF
14 TRBJ1-4 TRBD1 . TRBV5-1 TGCGCCAGCAGCTTTGGACAGGCCGGTGAAAAACTGTTTTTT CASSFGQAGEKLFF